What follows are 11 T cell receptor beta chains derived from one specimen sequenced in a study of tissue T cells after allogeneic stem cell transplantation. TCRdb keeps only in-frame clones here, not all; method: immunoSEQ multiplex PCR. The sample yields about 7,800 clones, under 55% seen once. Regarding time point: mouse harvest day 7 after allogeneic transplant. Mouse grafts combined 10^7 T-cell-depleted bone marrow cells with 10^6 splenic CD5+ T cells. Input material: gut tissue. Receptors originate from a female BALB/c mouse given C57BL/6 T cells with graft-versus-host disease after an allogeneic hematopoietic cell transplant.

The table lists this clone with a few counts. The listed genes are named as in mouse. The read gets to within 1 residue of the CDR3 end, and the germline J gene fills in the rest. The V call is TRBV19, the J call TRBJ2-7; 9 nucleotides match TRBD1. The length of the CDR3 is 13 residues. The junction had 3 bases not matched to a gene; V was cut back by 3 bases and J by 5 bases. Germline lookup yields CDR1 FNHDT and CDR2 SITEND (reference sequence). The CDR3: CASSKGQGHEQYF. CDR3 bases read: TGTGCCAGCAGTAAGGGACAGGGTCATGAACAGTAC.

Concerning this clone itself: Gene labels here are mouse ones. The CDR3 end falls 1 residue outside the read, so it is completed with the germline J gene. The chain combines TRBV13-1 with TRBJ2-2; 7 nucleotides agree with TRBD2. Germline V lookup: CDR1 NSHNY, CDR2 SYGAGN. With 7 bases clipped from V and 1 base from J, the junction kept 4 bases outside the gene matches. The CDR3 runs to 14 residues. The CDR3 is CASGLGVNTGQLYF. CDR3 DNA (partial): TGTGCCAGCGGGCTGGGGGTAAACACCGGGCAGCTCTAC.

As regards this clone: Gene names follow the mouse nomenclature. The CDR3 goes on 1 residue after the read ends, and that part is filled in from the germline J gene. This chain joins TRBV16 and TRBJ2-7; 7 nucleotides match TRBD2. With 4 bases clipped from V and 0 bases from J, the junction kept 3 bases outside the gene matches. CDR3 length: 14 residues. In germline, CDR1 is SGHSA, CDR2 FRNQAP. CDR3 sequence reads: CASSSLGVSYEQYF. The DNA read from the CDR3 is TGTGCAAGCAGCTCCCTGGGGGTCTCCTATGAACAGTAC.

Comments on this clone: Here the gene names and germline are mouse. The sequence runs out 1 residue before the end of the CDR3; the remainder is reconstructed from the germline J gene. The rearrangement links TRBV29 to TRBJ1-6; TRBD1 might be the D (6 bases). TRBJ1-6 is reported as an ORF; its role is uncertain. Germline V lookup: CDR1 MSHET, CDR2 SYDVDS. Trimming pared 6 bases from V and 7 bases from J, leaving 10 bases between. This CDR3 is 13 amino acids long. The covered CDR3 bases are TGTGCTAGCAGCCCGGGACAAAATTCGCCCCTCTAC. This encodes CASSPGQNSPLY. The entire CDR3 protein is CASSPGQNSPLYF.

Details on this clone: Genes here carry mouse names. The CDR3 end is not reached by the read, which stops 1 residue before it; the germline J gene fills it in. This chain uses TRBV26 with TRBJ1-1; 7 positions match TRBD1. Germline V lookup: CDR1 KGHPV, CDR2 FQNQEV (reference sequence). The CDR3 covers 13 residues. The V segment lost 7 bases and the J segment 0 bases; nucleotides outside the gene matches: 2. The covered CDR3 bases are TGTGCCAGCACGACAGGGCCAAACACAGAAGTCTTC. It yields the protein CASTTGPNTEVF. The whole CDR3 region reads CASTTGPNTEVFF.

About this clone itself: The gene symbols are mouse symbols. The read is 1 residue too short to cover the CDR3 end, so that end is filled in from the germline J gene. The chain has TRBV13-2 and TRBJ2-1; D possibly uses TRBD1 or TRBD2 (6 bases each). The CDR3 length is 15 residues. V lost 0 bases and J lost 3, with 10 bases in between. Germline assignment: CDR1 NNHNN and CDR2 SYGAGS (reference sequence). Incomplete CDR3 DNA: TGTGCCAGCGGTGATGTGGGGGCCGGCTATGCTGAGCAGTTC. Its protein is CASGDVGAGYAEQF. The whole CDR3 protein reads CASGDVGAGYAEQFF.

Regarding this clone: The gene symbols are mouse symbols. The read stops 1 residue short of the end of the CDR3; the missing end is completed from the germline J gene. This rearrangement joins TRBV5 to TRBJ2-5, with TRBD2 matching over 9 bases. The V gene end was trimmed by 4 bases and the J gene end by 0 bases; junction bases not matched to a gene: 5. Looked up from germline, CDR1 is LGHNA and CDR2 is YNLKQL (reference sequence). The length of the CDR3 is 16 residues. The part of the CDR3 DNA that was read is TGTGCCAGCAGCCCCGCCTGGGGGGGTAACCAAGACACCCAGTAC. Translated, it gives CASSPAWGGNQDTQY. In full, the CDR3 is CASSPAWGGNQDTQYF.

Details on this clone: The listed genes are named as in mouse. The CDR3 bases that were read are TGCACCTGCAGTGCACGACAGGGCCAAGACACCCAGTAC. Protein: CTCSARQGQDTQY. The entire CDR3 protein is CTCSARQGQDTQYF. The rearrangement joins TRBV1 to TRBJ2-5; 7 positions match TRBD1. The read ends 1 residue before the CDR3 terminus; that terminus is restored from the germline J gene. This CDR3 comprises 14 residues. Germline V gene sequence: CDR1 NSQYPW, CDR2 LRSPGD (reference sequence). V trimming: 2 bases; J trimming: 2 bases; junction bases outside the gene matches: 1.

A word on this clone: Germline and genes here are mouse. The read is 1 residue too short to cover the CDR3 end, so that end is filled in from the germline J gene. The V gene is TRBV26, the J gene TRBJ2-7; 12 nucleotides match TRBD2. CDR1 and CDR2 from the germline V gene are KGHPV and FQNQEV (reference sequence). The ends lost 4 bases at V and 6 bases at J; junction bases unmatched: 1. The CDR3 covers 13 residues. The CDR3 protein is CASSRLGGREQYF. CDR3 DNA (partial): TGTGCCAGCAGTCGACTGGGGGGGCGTGAACAGTAC.

This clone was seen only a few times. Gene and germline names: mouse. The read stops 1 residue short of the end of the CDR3; the missing end is completed from the germline J gene. The chain is built from TRBV5 and TRBJ2-7, with D unresolved. Germline values: CDR1 LGHNA, CDR2 YNLKQL (reference sequence). The CDR3 runs 14 residues. V was cut by 1 base and J by 0 bases, with 7 bases left in between. The CDR3 sequence: CASSQGWTSYEQYF. Partial CDR3 DNA: TGTGCCAGCAGCCAAGGATGGACCTCCTATGAACAGTAC.

This clone was counted only a few times. The gene symbols are mouse symbols. The read ends 1 residue early relative to the CDR3; the germline J gene fills the gap. The genes are TRBV13-2 and TRBJ2-4, with TRBD2 matching over 9 bases. V shed 2 bases and J 3 bases; nucleotides not matched to a gene: 4. Germline-derived CDR1 and CDR2 are NNHNN and SYGAGS (reference sequence). CDR3 size: 15 residues. The CDR3: CASGEHDWGQNTLYF. CDR3 DNA, as far as it was read: TGTGCCAGCGGTGAGCACGACTGGGGGCAAAACACCTTGTAC.